The 26 T cell receptor beta chains in this list originate from one sample, sequenced in a study of identical twins. A single record per CDR3 protein comes from TCRdb applying MiXCR to the 5' RACE reads. The repertoire holds 200,000 to 250,000 distinct CDR3 sequences, with 6% to 9% as singletons. This sample was also put to use in a study of yellow fever vaccine responses in identical twins.

The sample consisted of memory (CD45RO+) T cells sorted from blood. All receptors come from a woman in her late teens or twenties in good health.

This clonotype was found many times. The chain employs TRBV10-3 and TRBJ2-7, with 11 bases lining up with TRBD2. V shed 7 bases, J shed 7 bases, and the junction held 9 bases outside the gene matches. The CDR3 spans 14 residues. In germline, CDR1 is ENHRY, CDR2 SYGVKD. CDR3 nucleotides: TGTGCCATCAATCCGGGACTAGCGGCTTTTGAGCAGTACTTC. Translating it yields CAINPGLAAFEQYF.

This chain joins TRBV7-8 and TRBJ2-7; D uncertain. The germline CDR1 and CDR2 sequences are SGHVS and FQNEAQ. CDR3 length: 15 amino acids. V lost 4 bases and J 2 bases, leaving 15 bases between the germline ends. Written as DNA, the CDR3 is TGTGCCAGCAGCTACCCCCAGCCCTCCGCCTACGAGCAGTACTTC. This translates into CASSYPQPSAYEQYF.

The V gene is TRBV20-1, the J gene TRBJ2-4, with D possibly called TRBD1 or TRBD2 (6 bases each). This CDR3 spans 14 amino acids. V lost 3 bases and J 7 bases, leaving 16 bases between the germline ends. CDR1 is DFQATT, CDR2 SNEGSKA, per germline (reference sequence). The CDR3 spells CSASPSRGGNIQYF. The DNA for the CDR3 is TGCAGTGCTAGTCCTAGCAGAGGGGGGAACATTCAGTACTTC.

This clonotype showed up many times. J is TRBJ2-7 and V is TRBV6-2 or TRBV6-3; TRBD2 aligns across 10 bases. The CDR3 runs 14 residues. V lost 4 bases, J lost 2 bases, and 2 bases stayed unmatched. Germline CDR1 MNHEY, CDR2 SVGEGT. The CDR3 DNA is TGTGCCAGCAGTTGGCTAGCGGGGGCCTACGAGCAGTACTTC. Its protein product is CASSWLAGAYEQYF.

The rearrangement uses TRBV20-1 and TRBJ2-3; the match to TRBD2 covers 13 bases. The CDR3 length is 17 residues. After removal of 2 bases from V and 6 bases from J, the junction contained 11 bases not matched to a gene. CDR1 and CDR2 from the germline V gene are DFQATT and SNEGSKA (reference sequence). The CDR3 reads CSARTPGLAGVSDTQYF. CDR3 sequence (DNA): TGCAGTGCTAGAACCCCCGGACTAGCGGGAGTGAGCGATACGCAGTATTTT.

This clonotype was counted a few times. This rearrangement joins TRBV3-1 to TRBJ2-3; the D gene is possibly TRBD2 (5 bases). The germline V and J ends were trimmed by 1 base and 2 bases, with 10 bases remaining between them. The length of the CDR3 is 15 residues. Germline CDR1 and CDR2: LGHDT and YNNKEL (reference sequence). The CDR3 here is CASSQGETYTDTQYF. The CDR3 DNA sequence: TGTGCCAGCAGCCAAGGGGAGACGTACACAGATACGCAGTATTTT.

The CDR3 spells CASSSGQGVDYGYTF. Here the CDR3 DNA reads TGTGCCAGCAGCTCCGGACAGGGGGTAGATTATGGCTACACCTTC. The chain carries TRBV7-6 and TRBJ1-2; 10 positions agree with TRBD1. In germline, CDR1 is SGHVS, CDR2 FNYEAQ. The V gene end was trimmed by 4 bases and the J gene end by 5 bases; junction bases not matched to a gene: 7. The CDR3 is made up of 15 amino acids.

This clonotype was observed many times. This chain connects TRBV27 to TRBJ1-4, with D unclear. Germline values: CDR1 MNHEY, CDR2 SMNVEV (reference sequence). Trimming shortened V by 4 bases and J by 4 bases, and 7 bases separated the two germline ends. The length of the CDR3 is 13 residues. DNA of the CDR3: TGTGCCAGCAGTTGGTCTTATAATGAAAAACTGTTTTTT. This translates into CASSWSYNEKLFF.

This clonotype was found a few times. The chain carries TRBV24-1 and TRBJ2-1, with unresolved D. Trimming shortened V by 3 bases and J by 4 bases, and 6 bases separated the two germline ends. The germline V gene has CDR1 KGHDR and CDR2 SFDVKD. There are 13 residues in the CDR3. CDR3 sequence (DNA): TGTGCCACCAGTGATGCGTTTTACAATGAGCAGTTCTTC. Amino acids: CATSDAFYNEQFF.

The chain has TRBV6-1 and TRBJ1-4; D remains unclear. The germline V gene has CDR1 MNHNS and CDR2 SASEGT. V lost 6 bases, J lost 0 bases, and 8 bases lay in between. The CDR3 sequence is 14 residues long. The CDR3 loop is CASSPTTTNEKLFF. Here the CDR3 DNA reads TGTGCCAGCAGCCCTACTACAACTAATGAAAAACTGTTTTTT.

This clonotype has only a few counts. Relative to the germline gene, one junction end is altered; a read error may explain this. The chain employs TRBV12-3 or TRBV12-4 and TRBJ1-6, with a tentative D call TRBD1 (5 bases). The CDR3 runs 15 residues. The CDR3 DNA follows: TGTGCCAGTAGTTCGGGGGATTCTGGGAATTCACCCCTCCACTTT. Its protein product is CASSSGDSGNSPLHF.

This clonotype has at least ten counts. V usage is TRBV5-1 and J usage is TRBJ2-1; tentatively, D is TRBD1 (6 bases). Germline-derived CDR1 and CDR2 are SGHRS and YFSETQ. The CDR3 is 15 amino acids. Trimming removed 4 bases at V and 2 bases at J, with 13 bases between. CDR3 sequence (DNA): TGCGCCAGCAGCCTAGACGGGACAACCTACAATGAGCAGTTCTTC. Protein: CASSLDGTTYNEQFF.

V is TRBV5-1 and J is TRBJ2-2; TRBD1 matches 7 bases. Trimming at V came to 3 bases and at J to 4 bases, leaving 6 bases not matched to a gene. In germline, CDR1 is SGHRS, CDR2 YFSETQ. The CDR3 consists of 15 residues. CDR3 DNA: TGCGCCAGCAGCTCTCGACAGGGCGGCACCGGGGAGCTGTTTTTT. This sequence encodes CASSSRQGGTGELFF.

There are many counts of this clonotype. This chain uses TRBV6-2 or TRBV6-3 with TRBJ2-4, with 10 positions matching TRBD1. The germline gives CDR1 MNHEY, CDR2 SVGEGT. Trimming at V came to 6 bases and at J to 7 bases, leaving 15 bases not matched to a gene. The CDR3 consists of 17 residues. The DNA for the CDR3 is TGTGCCAGCAGCCATTTTCCCGGGACAGGGGATTTGAACATTCAGTACTTC. It codes for CASSHFPGTGDLNIQYF.

This clonotype was counted a few times. J is TRBJ2-3 and V is TRBV10-3; no reliable D call. This CDR3 is built from 13 residues. In germline, CDR1 is ENHRY, CDR2 SYGVKD. Between the trimmed V and J ends, which lost 0 bases and 5 bases, there was a span of 6 bases. CDR3 region: CAISESYVDTQYF. For the CDR3, the DNA is TGTGCCATCAGTGAGTCGTACGTAGATACGCAGTATTTT.

This clonotype has at least ten counts. V gene TRBV6-2 or TRBV6-3 combines with J gene TRBJ2-2; a possible D gene is TRBD1 (6 bases). The ends were cut back, 4 bases at V and 3 bases at J, with 12 bases in the middle. CDR3 length: 15 amino acids. The germline gives CDR1 MNHEY, CDR2 SVGEGT. The CDR3 sequence: CASSSSGADTGELFF. CDR3 coding DNA: TGTGCCAGCAGTTCATCAGGGGCCGACACCGGGGAGCTGTTTTTT.

In this sample, this clonotype turned up a few times. The genes are TRBV15 and TRBJ1-5; 8 nucleotides agree with TRBD1. The CDR3 is 18 residues long. Germline V gene sequence: CDR1 LNHNV, CDR2 YYDKDF (reference sequence). J gave up 0 bases and V 2 bases, and 9 bases lay outside the gene matches. The chain's CDR3 is CATSRMGRGRTSNQPQHF. For the CDR3, the DNA is TGTGCCACCAGCAGAATGGGCAGGGGGCGAACTAGCAATCAGCCCCAGCATTTT.

This clonotype was detected a few times. This chain joins TRBV2 and TRBJ1-6, with D tentatively TRBD1 (6 bases). CDR1 SNHLY and CDR2 FYNNEI come from the germline V gene. There are 15 residues in the CDR3. V lost 6 bases to trimming and J lost 3 bases, with 12 bases between them. The CDR3 region is CASRPGTLYNSPLHF. In DNA form, the CDR3 reads TGTGCCAGCAGACCCGGGACACTCTATAATTCACCCCTCCACTTT. Full variable domain (remainder filled in from reference TRBV2 and TRBJ1-6): EPEVTQTPSHQVTQMGQEVILRCVPISNHLYFYWYRQILGQKVEFLVSFYNNEISEKSEIFDDQFSVERPDGSNFTLKIRSTKLEDSAMYFCASRPGTLYNSPLHFGNGTRLTVT.

The sample holds many counts of this clonotype. This rearrangement joins TRBV20-1 to TRBJ1-5; possibly TRBD1 for D (5 bases). The CDR3 contains 13 residues. Germline CDR1 and CDR2: DFQATT and SNEGSKA (reference sequence). V was pared by 4 bases and J by 4 bases, with 11 bases between. The CDR3 loop is CSATEGTNQPQHF. DNA for the CDR3: TGCAGTGCTACCGAGGGGACGAATCAGCCCCAGCATTTT.

The chain carries TRBV4-3 and TRBJ2-5, with 9 bases aligning to TRBD2. The germline CDR1 and CDR2 sequences are LGHNA and YSLEER. There are 17 residues in the CDR3. The J segment lost 1 base and the V segment lost 3 bases, leaving 9 bases of the junction unmatched. This CDR3 reads CASSHPRTSDLQETQYF. CDR3 sequence (DNA): TGCGCCAGCAGCCATCCGAGGACTAGCGATCTCCAAGAGACCCAGTACTTC.

This clonotype has a handful of counts. This sequence joins TRBV27 and TRBJ2-2; D unresolved. Germline CDR1 and CDR2: MNHEY and SMNVEV (reference sequence). CDR3 length equals 14 residues. Deletions cut 3 bases from V and 4 bases from J, with 9 bases between. CDR3 nucleotide sequence: TGTGCCAGCAGTTTCTCTATTCTCACCGGGGAGCTGTTTTTT. It is translated as CASSFSILTGELFF.

This clonotype was recorded many times. CDR3 DNA: TGCAGCGTCGCCGGGACAGGCAAAGATACGCAGTATTTT. As protein: CSVAGTGKDTQYF. This chain connects TRBV29-1 to TRBJ2-3, with 8 bases aligning to TRBD1. The CDR3 runs to 13 residues. Germline trimming cut 6 bases from V and 5 bases from J; bases unmatched to any gene: 7. Germline loops: CDR1 SQVTM, CDR2 ANQGSEA.

This clonotype was observed a few times. The rearrangement uses TRBV6-5 and TRBJ2-1; 10 bases line up with TRBD1. CDR3 length equals 19 residues. Germline loops: CDR1 MNHEY, CDR2 SVGAGI. J was trimmed by 7 bases and V by 2 bases; bases with no gene match: 17. The CDR3 sequence is CASSYLPGQGKGVGNEQFF. CDR3 DNA: TGTGCCAGCAGTTACCTCCCGGGACAGGGGAAGGGAGTCGGGAATGAGCAGTTCTTC.

The chain combines TRBV11-3 with TRBJ2-2; D may correspond to TRBD1 or TRBD2 (5 bases each). Trimming left V 0 bases short and J 7 bases short, with 12 bases between. The length of the CDR3 is 15 residues. From germline, CDR1 is SGHNT and CDR2 YENEEA. This chain's CDR3 is CASSLEEGRGGELFF. The CDR3 DNA reads as TGTGCCAGCAGCTTAGAAGAGGGACGGGGCGGGGAGCTGTTTTTT. The whole variable domain, remainder taken from reference TRBV11-3 and TRBJ2-2, is EAGVVQSPRYKIIEKKQPVAFWCNPISGHNTLYWYLQNLGQGPELLIRYENEEAVDDSQLPKDRFSAERLKGVDSTLKIQPAELGDSAVYLCASSLEEGRGGELFFGEGSRLTVL.

CDR3 amino acids: CASSQQGVTGELFF. For the CDR3, the DNA is TGTGCCAGCAGCCAGCAGGGGGTAACCGGGGAGCTGTTTTTT. V usage is TRBV3-1 and J usage is TRBJ2-2; 7 nucleotides line up with TRBD1. This CDR3 spans 14 amino acids. The germline V gene has CDR1 LGHDT and CDR2 YNNKEL (reference sequence). V lost 3 bases to trimming and J lost 5 bases; unmatched junction nucleotides: 3. The whole variable domain, remainder taken from reference TRBV3-1 and TRBJ2-2, is DTAVSQTPKYLVTQMGNDKSIKCEQNLGHDTMYWYKQDSKKFLKIMFSYNNKELIINETVPNRFSPKSPDKAHLNLHINSLELGDSAVYFCASSQQGVTGELFFGEGSRLTVL.

This clonotype was seen a handful of times. This chain connects TRBV20-1 to TRBJ2-7; the D gene could be TRBD1 or TRBD2 (7 bases each). This CDR3 region has 16 residues. Germline loops: CDR1 DFQATT, CDR2 SNEGSKA (reference sequence). Trimming shortened V by 6 bases and J by 2 bases, and 23 bases separated the two germline ends. In DNA, the CDR3 is TGCAGTGCAGACCCGGGGGGAGACAGGGCTACCTACGAGCAGTACTTC. Translating gives CSADPGGDRATYEQYF.